This is a list of T cell receptor beta chains from one sample in a study of a mutant IDH1 vaccine in newly diagnosed glioma. Sequencing was performed with immunoSEQ multiplex PCR; in TCRdb, only in-frame clones are kept and a portion is missing. The top ten clones hold 3.5% to 5.5% of a sample with tens of thousands of clones, less than 85% of them seen once. These receptors have no identified antigens. The sample was PBMCs, taken from a glioma patient whose treatment included an IDH1 peptide vaccine. The receptor source for this set is a woman between 25 and 40 years old with glioma. Some clones in this sample may be carry-over from other donors' samples. Each CDR3 is given with its conserved first and last residue. Each record gives: J gene, D gene, clone size, V gene, CDR3 DNA, CDR3 protein. The D gene is left open where the match is weak. Expanded clones are given a class, and other clones once, few, many or no size at all.

J gene: TRBJ1-2
D gene: TRBD1
clone size: .
V gene: TRBV6-5
CDR3 DNA: TGTGCCAGCAGTTACTCGCGACAGGGGGCTGGGAGCTACACCTTC
CDR3 protein: CASSYSRQGAGSYTF

J gene: TRBJ2-7
D gene: .
clone size: .
V gene: TRBV7-9
CDR3 DNA: TGTGCCAGCGCCCCACGGAAAGGTGAGCAGTACTTC
CDR3 protein: CASAPRKGEQYF

J gene: TRBJ1-4
D gene: .
clone size: .
V gene: TRBV2
CDR3 DNA: TGTGCCAGCAGTGAAGGGGAGATGGAACCTGAAAAACTGTTTTTT
CDR3 protein: CASSEGEMEPEKLFF

J gene: TRBJ1-2
D gene: .
clone size: .
V gene: TRBV6-1
CDR3 DNA: TGTGCCGGCACGCCGGGGGAAACAGGGAACTATGGCTACACCTTC
CDR3 protein: CAGTPGETGNYGYTF

J gene: TRBJ1-2
D gene: .
clone size: .
V gene: TRBV14
CDR3 DNA: TGTGCCAGCAGCCCCCGAGGTGTCGCTATTAACTATGGCTACACCTTC
CDR3 protein: CASSPRGVAINYGYTF

J gene: TRBJ1-2
D gene: .
clone size: .
V gene: TRBV29-1
CDR3 DNA: TGCAGCGTCCGCGGAGGGGTGAACTATGGCTACACCTTC
CDR3 protein: CSVRGGVNYGYTF

J gene: TRBJ1-2
D gene: .
clone size: .
V gene: TRBV11-3
CDR3 DNA: TGTGCCAGCAGCTTAGGGGGCGGACGGATGGATGGCTACACCTTC
CDR3 protein: CASSLGGGRMDGYTF

J gene: TRBJ1-3
D gene: TRBD1
clone size: .
V gene: TRBV2
CDR3 DNA: TGTGCCAGCAGTCGACAGGGACCCCACTCTGGAAACACCATATATTTT
CDR3 protein: CASSRQGPHSGNTIYF

J gene: TRBJ1-5
D gene: .
clone size: .
V gene: TRBV5-1
CDR3 DNA: TGCGCCAGCAGCTTGGAGCCGGTTTCGGGTCAGCCCCAGCATTTT
CDR3 protein: CASSLEPVSGQPQHF

J gene: TRBJ2-3
D gene: TRBD2
clone size: .
V gene: TRBV7-2
CDR3 DNA: TGTGCCAGCAGCCGTTTGGGGGGAGGGAGCACAGATACGCAGTATTTT
CDR3 protein: CASSRLGGGSTDTQYF

J gene: TRBJ2-1
D gene: .
clone size: .
V gene: TRBV7-7
CDR3 DNA: TGTGCTAGCAGCCTAGGGGTGGATAATGAGCAGTTCTTC
CDR3 protein: CASSLGVDNEQFF

J gene: TRBJ1-5
D gene: .
clone size: .
V gene: TRBV19
CDR3 DNA: TGTGCCAGTTCATATGCCGTCACAGGGAACATAGAACAGCCCCAGCATTTT
CDR3 protein: CASSYAVTGNIEQPQHF

J gene: TRBJ2-7
D gene: .
clone size: .
V gene: TRBV5-7
CDR3 DNA: TGTGCCAGCAGCCGGAGGGGGACTAAGGACTACGAGCAGTACTTC
CDR3 protein: CASSRRGTKDYEQYF

J gene: TRBJ2-7
D gene: .
clone size: .
V gene: TRBV2
CDR3 DNA: TGTGCCAGCAGTGAGGGCTCCTCGAACGATGGGAAGTACTTC
CDR3 protein: CASSEGSSNDGKYF

J gene: TRBJ2-1
D gene: .
clone size: .
V gene: TRBV20-1
CDR3 DNA: TGCAGTGCAGAAAATAATGAGCAGTTCTTC
CDR3 protein: CSAENNEQFF

J gene: TRBJ1-1
D gene: .
clone size: .
V gene: TRBV28
CDR3 DNA: TGTGCCAGCATGGGGGGGAACACTGAAGCTTTCTTT
CDR3 protein: CASMGGNTEAFF

J gene: TRBJ1-5
D gene: .
clone size: .
V gene: TRBV10-3
CDR3 DNA: TGTGCCATCAGTGAAACCGGAGGGGCCAATCAGCCCCAGCATTTT
CDR3 protein: CAISETGGANQPQHF

J gene: TRBJ1-1
D gene: .
clone size: few
V gene: TRBV19
CDR3 DNA: TGTGCCAGTAGTAGAGTTGAGTTTATGGGAGCCGGGCATTTCTTT
CDR3 protein: CASSRVEFMGAGHFF

J gene: TRBJ1-5
D gene: .
clone size: .
V gene: TRBV18
CDR3 DNA: TGTGCCAGCTCACCACAGGGGCAGGCGGGTAGCAATCAGCCCCAGCATTTT
CDR3 protein: CASSPQGQAGSNQPQHF

J gene: TRBJ2-7
D gene: .
clone size: .
V gene: TRBV7-9
CDR3 DNA: TGTGCCAGCAGCCTGCACACGTCCGAGCAGTACTTC
CDR3 protein: CASSLHTSEQYF

J gene: TRBJ2-7
D gene: .
clone size: .
V gene: TRBV18
CDR3 DNA: TGTGCCAGCTCACCAAGGCCAGAAAACGAGCAGTACTTC
CDR3 protein: CASSPRPENEQYF

J gene: TRBJ1-1
D gene: TRBD1
clone size: once
V gene: TRBV7-9
CDR3 DNA: TGTGCCAGCAGCTTAGTGACAGGGATTGGGTCGGGAGAGACTGAAGCTTTCTTT
CDR3 protein: CASSLVTGIGSGETEAFF

J gene: TRBJ1-4
D gene: .
clone size: .
V gene: TRBV7-9
CDR3 DNA: TGTGCCAGCAGCCCGACGTGGGTTACCAATGAAAAACTGTTTTTT
CDR3 protein: CASSPTWVTNEKLFF

J gene: TRBJ1-1
D gene: .
clone size: .
V gene: TRBV6-5
CDR3 DNA: TGTGCCAGCAGTGCGGACAGAGACACTGAAGCTTTCTTT
CDR3 protein: CASSADRDTEAFF

J gene: TRBJ2-4
D gene: .
clone size: .
V gene: TRBV29-1
CDR3 DNA: TGCAGCGTTCGGGGAGATCCTAGGGGTGGAGAGGACAAAAACATTCAGTACTTC
CDR3 protein: CSVRGDPRGGEDKNIQYF

J gene: TRBJ1-1
D gene: TRBD1
clone size: .
V gene: TRBV6-1
CDR3 DNA: TGTGCCAGCAGCCGACAGGGGATAAACACTGAAGCTTTCTTT
CDR3 protein: CASSRQGINTEAFF

J gene: TRBJ2-1
D gene: TRBD2
clone size: .
V gene: TRBV25-1
CDR3 DNA: TGTGCCAGCCGAGCGGGAGTTCCTTACAATGAGCAGTTCTTC
CDR3 protein: CASRAGVPYNEQFF

J gene: TRBJ2-5
D gene: TRBD1
clone size: .
V gene: TRBV25-1
CDR3 DNA: TGTGCCAGCAGTGAATGGGACAGACAAGAGACCCAGTACTTC
CDR3 protein: CASSEWDRQETQYF

J gene: TRBJ2-5
D gene: .
clone size: .
V gene: TRBV7-9
CDR3 DNA: TGTGCCAGCAGCTTAGCCGAGCCGCAAGAGACCCAGTACTTC
CDR3 protein: CASSLAEPQETQYF

J gene: TRBJ1-1
D gene: .
clone size: .
V gene: TRBV27
CDR3 DNA: TGTGCCAGCAGCTGGGGGGGACGTATGAACACTGAAGCTTTCTTT
CDR3 protein: CASSWGGRMNTEAFF

J gene: TRBJ2-2
D gene: .
clone size: .
V gene: TRBV6-5
CDR3 DNA: TGTGCCAGCAGTCATCAGGGGATAGACGGGGAGCTGTTTTTT
CDR3 protein: CASSHQGIDGELFF

J gene: TRBJ1-2
D gene: TRBD1
clone size: .
V gene: TRBV4-1
CDR3 DNA: TGCGCCAGCAGCCAAGCTATTGGGACAGGGGATGGCTACACCTTC
CDR3 protein: CASSQAIGTGDGYTF

J gene: TRBJ2-3
D gene: .
clone size: .
V gene: TRBV5-1
CDR3 DNA: TGCGCCAGCAGCTCGGACAGAGCTAGCACAGATACGCAGTATTTT
CDR3 protein: CASSSDRASTDTQYF

J gene: TRBJ2-1
D gene: .
clone size: .
V gene: TRBV7-2
CDR3 DNA: TGTGCCAGCAGCTTAGCGGGACCTGAGTTCTTC
CDR3 protein: CASSLAGPEFF

J gene: TRBJ2-7
D gene: .
clone size: .
V gene: TRBV19
CDR3 DNA: TGTGCCAGTAGTCCCTCTGGTACCTACGAGCAGTACTTC
CDR3 protein: CASSPSGTYEQYF

J gene: TRBJ1-1
D gene: .
clone size: few
V gene: TRBV18
CDR3 DNA: TGTGCCAGCTCCCGGGACACCTCGGGGGGTGAAGCTTTCTTT
CDR3 protein: CASSRDTSGGEAFF

J gene: TRBJ1-4
D gene: .
clone size: .
V gene: TRBV19
CDR3 DNA: TGTGCCAGTAGTACAATAGGAGGTGGAGAAAAACTGTTTTTT
CDR3 protein: CASSTIGGGEKLFF